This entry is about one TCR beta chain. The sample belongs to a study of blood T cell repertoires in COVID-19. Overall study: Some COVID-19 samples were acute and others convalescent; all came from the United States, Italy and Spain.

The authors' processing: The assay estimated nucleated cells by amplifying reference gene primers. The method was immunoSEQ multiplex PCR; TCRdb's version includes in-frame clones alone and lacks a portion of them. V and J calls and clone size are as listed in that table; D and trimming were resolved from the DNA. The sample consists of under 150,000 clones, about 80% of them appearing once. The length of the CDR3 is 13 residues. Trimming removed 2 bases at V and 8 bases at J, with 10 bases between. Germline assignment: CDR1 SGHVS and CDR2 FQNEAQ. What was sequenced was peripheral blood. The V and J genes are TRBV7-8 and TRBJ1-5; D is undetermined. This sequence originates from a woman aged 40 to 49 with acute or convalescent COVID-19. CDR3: CASSLRGREPQHF. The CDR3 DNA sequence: TGTGCCAGCAGCTTACGAGGTCGGGAGCCCCAGCATTTT.